Listed below are T cell receptor beta chains from one sample, sequenced in a study of OX40 agonist ivuxolimab in advanced cancers. Profiled with immunoSEQ multiplex PCR; TCRdb holds only in-frame clones, not every one. The table includes roughly 40,000 clones, around 90% detected once. Here the sequenced sample was CD4+ or CD8+ T cells sorted from blood, taken in a trial of the OX40 agonist ivuxolimab. The receptors derive from an adult with an advanced solid tumor such as melanoma, head and neck, liver or kidney cancer. Each CDR3 is given with its conserved first and last residue. D genes are given only for firm matches. Clone size is shown for a subset of rows, as once, few, many or a class of expanded clone.

v_gene	d_gene	j_gene	abundance	len	CDR3aa	CDR3nt
TRBV28	.	TRBJ1-5	.	13	CASSWGGRQPQHF	TGTGCCAGCAGTTGGGGGGGGCGGCAGCCCCAGCATTTT
TRBV9	TRBD1	TRBJ2-7	few	12	CASSGQGYEQYF	TGTGCCAGCAGCGGACAGGGCTACGAGCAGTACTTC
TRBV6-5	.	TRBJ1-1	.	13	CASSWGVNTEAFF	TGTGCCAGCAGTTGGGGGGTGAACACTGAAGCTTTCTTT
TRBV19	.	TRBJ2-1	.	15	CASSIERTPEHEQFF	TGTGCCAGTAGTATAGAGAGGACCCCCGAGCATGAGCAGTTCTTC
TRBV9	.	TRBJ1-5	.	15	CASSVRGIPREPQHF	TGTGCCAGCAGCGTAAGGGGAATACCTCGGGAGCCCCAGCATTTT
TRBV7-6	.	TRBJ2-2	.	13	CASSGLVTGELFF	TGTGCCAGCAGCGGTTTGGTAACCGGGGAGCTGTTTTTT
TRBV9	.	TRBJ1-1	.	15	CASSTRGGLNTEAFF	TGTGCCAGCAGCACCCGGGGGGGCCTTAACACTGAAGCTTTCTTT
TRBV4-3	.	TRBJ2-3	.	15	CASSQLPGETDTQYF	TGCGCCAGCAGCCAATTGCCAGGGGAAACAGATACGCAGTATTTT
TRBV7-3	.	TRBJ2-1	.	15	CASSWDTNSYNEQFF	TGTGCCAGCAGCTGGGACACTAACTCCTACAATGAGCAGTTCTTC
TRBV4-1	.	TRBJ2-6	medium-sized	14	CASRRVLGANVLTF	TGCGCCAGCAGAAGAGTTTTGGGGGCCAACGTCCTGACTTTC
TRBV5-1	.	TRBJ1-1	few	17	CASSLSARGFENTEAFF	TGCGCCAGCAGCTTGTCTGCCAGGGGCTTCGAGAACACTGAAGCTTTCTTT
TRBV6-5	.	TRBJ2-5	.	14	CASNEAGLRETQYF	TGTGCCAGCAATGAAGCGGGCCTCCGAGAGACCCAGTACTTC
TRBV27	.	TRBJ2-3	.	13	CASSPYAGLAQYF	TGTGCCAGCAGCCCGTATGCGGGCCTGGCGCAGTATTTT
TRBV4-3	.	TRBJ1-1	.	15	CASSQGTGVGTEAFF	TGCGCCAGCAGCCAAGGTACAGGAGTAGGGACTGAAGCTTTCTTT
TRBV2	TRBD1	TRBJ1-2	.	16	CASSDTYRDRVRGYTF	TGTGCCAGCAGTGATACCTACCGGGACAGGGTTCGTGGCTACACCTTC
TRBV12-5	TRBD2	TRBJ2-2	once	15	CARGLRGAGTGELFF	TGTGCTAGGGGTTTGCGGGGGGCGGGCACCGGGGAGCTGTTTTTT
TRBV7-2	.	TRBJ1-5	few	13	CASSQESDQPQHF	TGCGCCAGCAGCCAAGAAAGCGATCAGCCCCAGCATTTT
TRBV7-9	TRBD1	TRBJ1-2	once	14	CASSRGQGHYGYTF	TGTGCCAGCAGCCGAGGACAGGGGCACTATGGCTACACCTTC
TRBV7-8	.	TRBJ1-2	.	16	CASSLAFQAHSHGYTF	TGTGCCAGCAGCTTAGCGTTTCAGGCCCACAGCCATGGCTACACCTTC
TRBV6-6	.	TRBJ2-5	.	13	CASSNDLQETQYF	TGTGCCAGCTCAAACGATTTGCAAGAGACCCAGTACTTC
TRBV5-6	TRBD1	TRBJ2-2	.	16	CASSWWDRGYTGELFF	TGTGCCAGCAGCTGGTGGGACAGGGGCTATACCGGGGAGCTGTTTTTT
TRBV25-1	TRBD1	TRBJ1-1	.	15	CASSEGQGTGTEAFF	TGTGCCAGCAGTGAGGGACAGGGGACGGGCACTGAAGCTTTCTTT
TRBV5-8	.	TRBJ2-4	.	16	CASRRATTRRGDIQYF	TGTGCCAGCAGACGAGCCACGACTAGACGGGGCGACATTCAGTACTTC
TRBV4-2	TRBD1	TRBJ1-2	.	15	CASSQDQGVGYGYTF	TGTGCCAGCAGCCAAGATCAGGGGGTCGGCTATGGCTACACCTTC
TRBV9	TRBD1	TRBJ2-1	.	15	CASSLGTGGYNEQFF	TGTGCCAGCAGCCTAGGGACAGGGGGCTACAATGAGCAGTTCTTC
TRBV25-1	TRBD1	TRBJ1-2	.	15	CASSGPRGLFYGYTF	TGTGCCAGCAGTGGACCCAGGGGGCTCTTTTATGGCTACACCTTC
TRBV28	.	TRBJ1-5	few	13	CASTLSGNQPQHF	TGTGCCAGCACCCTCTCCGGCAATCAGCCCCAGCATTTT
TRBV15	TRBD2	TRBJ2-1	.	16	CATSRDTGGTYNEQFF	TGTGCCACCAGCAGAGATACGGGGGGTACCTACAATGAGCAGTTCTTC
TRBV27	.	TRBJ2-3	.	13	CASSPYRADTQYF	TGTGCCAGCAGTCCGTACAGGGCAGATACGCAGTATTTT
TRBV6-6	.	TRBJ1-1	.	13	CASRGAPGREAFF	TGTGCCAGCAGGGGGGCACCGGGGCGTGAAGCTTTCTTT
TRBV6-5	TRBD2	TRBJ2-1	.	15	CASSTNGGAGNEQFF	TGTGCCAGCAGCACGAACGGGGGGGCAGGGAATGAGCAGTTCTTC
TRBV6-5	.	TRBJ2-2	.	13	CASSYSISRELFF	TGTGCCAGCAGTTACTCGATAAGCCGGGAGCTGTTTTTT
TRBV6-5	TRBD1	TRBJ1-4	.	13	CASSFLTGQKLFF	TGTGCCAGCAGTTTCTTGACAGGGCAAAAACTGTTTTTT
TRBV19	TRBD1	TRBJ1-5	.	19	CASSIDPDRGFLGNQPQHF	TGTGCCAGTAGTATAGACCCTGACAGGGGGTTCTTGGGGAATCAGCCCCAGCATTTT
TRBV5-5	.	TRBJ1-4	once	15	CASSLEETRNEKLFF	TGTGCCAGCAGCTTGGAAGAAACGCGAAATGAAAAACTGTTTTTT
TRBV27	TRBD2	TRBJ2-1	once	14	CASSSSGGANEQFF	TGTGCCAGCAGTAGTAGCGGGGGGGCCAATGAGCAGTTCTTC
TRBV9	.	TRBJ1-5	.	15	CASSPGWASNQPQHF	TGTGCCAGCAGCCCTGGTTGGGCAAGCAATCAGCCCCAGCATTTT
TRBV10-1	.	TRBJ2-5	once	13	CASSSRGQETQYF	TGCGCCAGCAGTTCTAGGGGCCAAGAGACCCAGTACTTC
TRBV2	.	TRBJ2-1	.	15	CASSSGTNSYNEQFF	TGTGCCAGCAGTTCCGGGACAAACTCCTACAATGAGCAGTTCTTC
TRBV28	.	TRBJ1-5	.	14	CASSLPPGREPQHF	TGTGCCAGCAGTTTACCTCCGGGGAGAGAGCCCCAGCATTTT
TRBV2	.	TRBJ1-5	.	12	CASNSGDPPQHF	TGTGCCAGCAATAGCGGGGATCCGCCCCAGCATTTT
TRBV5-4	TRBD1	TRBJ2-3	few	15	CASSPQTGGRDTQYF	TGTGCCAGCAGCCCGCAGACAGGGGGCCGAGATACGCAGTATTTT
TRBV4-1	.	TRBJ2-7	.	14	CASARGGVLNEQYF	TGCGCCAGCGCCAGAGGGGGGGTCCTAAACGAGCAGTACTTC
TRBV4-3	.	TRBJ1-3	.	12	CALGGPGNTIYF	TGCGCCTTGGGGGGCCCTGGAAACACCATATATTTT
TRBV19	.	TRBJ1-1	.	12	CASRDGYTEAFF	TGTGCCAGTAGGGACGGGTACACTGAAGCTTTCTTT
TRBV28	.	TRBJ1-2	.	14	CASSSHRDSVGYTF	TGTGCCAGCAGTTCCCACAGGGATTCTGTTGGCTACACCTTC
TRBV6-1	TRBD1	TRBJ2-3	.	14	CASSFGQGGDTQYF	TGTGCCAGCAGTTTCGGACAGGGAGGAGATACGCAGTATTTT